This T cell receptor (beta chain) was found in a study of blood T cell repertoires in COVID-19. Clones were sequenced by immunoSEQ multiplex PCR, and TCRdb holds only the in-frame ones, with some missing. The repertoire has 260,000 or so clones, 88% of them found once; the top ten carry roughly 1.2%. This clone was seen once. CDR3 length: 16 amino acids. CDR1 and CDR2 (germline): SGHAT, FQNNGV. V lost 1 base to trimming and J lost 2 bases, with 14 bases between them. This TCR derives from a middle-aged woman with acute COVID-19. The chain is built from TRBV11-2 and TRBJ1-2; a weak D match, TRBD1 (5 bases). Sequencing was carried out using PBMCs or T cells enriched from blood (not recorded which). The CDR3 here is CASSLVASRGNYGYTF. CDR3 coding DNA: TGTGCCAGCAGCTTAGTGGCCAGTCGGGGGAACTATGGCTACACCTTC.